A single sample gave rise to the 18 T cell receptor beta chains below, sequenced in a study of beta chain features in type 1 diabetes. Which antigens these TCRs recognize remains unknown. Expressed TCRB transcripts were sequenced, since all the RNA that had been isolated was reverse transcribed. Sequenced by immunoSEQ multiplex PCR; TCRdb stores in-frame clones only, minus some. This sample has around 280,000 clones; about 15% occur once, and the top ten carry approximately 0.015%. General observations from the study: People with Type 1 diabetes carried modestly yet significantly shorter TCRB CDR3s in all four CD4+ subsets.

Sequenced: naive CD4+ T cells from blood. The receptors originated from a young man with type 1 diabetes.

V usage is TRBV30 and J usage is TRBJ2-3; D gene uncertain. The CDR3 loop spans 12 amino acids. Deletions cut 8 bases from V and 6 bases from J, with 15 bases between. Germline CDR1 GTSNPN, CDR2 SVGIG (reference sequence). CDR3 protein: CAAQFDGDTQYF. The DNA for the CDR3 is TGTGCCGCCCAGTTCGACGGGGATACGCAGTATTTT.

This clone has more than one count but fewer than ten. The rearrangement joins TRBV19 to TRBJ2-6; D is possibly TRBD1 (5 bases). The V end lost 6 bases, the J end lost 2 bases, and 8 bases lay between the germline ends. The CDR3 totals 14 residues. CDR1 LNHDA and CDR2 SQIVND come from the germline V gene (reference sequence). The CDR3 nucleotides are TGTGCCAGTAGGGGCAGGGCTGGGGCCAACGTCCTGACTTTC. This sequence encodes CASRGRAGANVLTF.

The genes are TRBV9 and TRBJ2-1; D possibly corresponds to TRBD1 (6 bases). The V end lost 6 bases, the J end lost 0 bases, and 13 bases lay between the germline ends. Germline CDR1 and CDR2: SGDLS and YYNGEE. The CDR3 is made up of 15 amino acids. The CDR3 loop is CASTLQGFSYNEQFF. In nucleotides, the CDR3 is TGTGCCAGCACCCTACAGGGATTCTCCTACAATGAGCAGTTCTTC. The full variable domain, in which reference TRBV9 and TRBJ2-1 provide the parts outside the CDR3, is DSGVTQTPKHLITATGQRVTLRCSPRSGDLSVYWYQQSLDQGLQFLIQYYNGEERAKGNILERFSAQQFPDLHSELNLSSLELGDSALYFCASTLQGFSYNEQFFGPGTRLTVL.

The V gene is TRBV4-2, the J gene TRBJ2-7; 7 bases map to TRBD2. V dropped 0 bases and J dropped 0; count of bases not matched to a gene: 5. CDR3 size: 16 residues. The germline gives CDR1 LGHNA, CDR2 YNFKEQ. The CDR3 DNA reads TGTGCCAGCAGCCAAGAGGGGAGGGCCCTCTCCTACGAGCAGTACTTC. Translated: CASSQEGRALSYEQYF.

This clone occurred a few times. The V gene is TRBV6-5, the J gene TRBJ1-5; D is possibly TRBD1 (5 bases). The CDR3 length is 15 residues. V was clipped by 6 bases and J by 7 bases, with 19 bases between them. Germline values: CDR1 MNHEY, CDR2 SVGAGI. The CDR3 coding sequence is TGTGCCAGCAGCCGTCAGGGAGGCGAGGACCAGCCCCAGCATTTT. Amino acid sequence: CASSRQGGEDQPQHF.

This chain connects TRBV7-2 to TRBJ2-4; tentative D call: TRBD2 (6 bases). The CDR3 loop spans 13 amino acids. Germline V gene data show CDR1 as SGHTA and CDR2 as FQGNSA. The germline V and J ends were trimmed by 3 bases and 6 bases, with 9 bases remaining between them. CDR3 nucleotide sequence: TGTGCCAGCAGCTTCCGGGACTTAAACATTCAGTACTTC. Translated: CASSFRDLNIQYF.

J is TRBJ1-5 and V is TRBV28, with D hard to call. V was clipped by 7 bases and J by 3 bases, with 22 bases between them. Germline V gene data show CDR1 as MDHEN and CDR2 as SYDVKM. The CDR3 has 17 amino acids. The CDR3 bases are TGTGCCAGCATACCTCCCCGGCTCCGGGAGCTCAATCAGCCCCAGCATTTT. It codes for CASIPPRLRELNQPQHF.

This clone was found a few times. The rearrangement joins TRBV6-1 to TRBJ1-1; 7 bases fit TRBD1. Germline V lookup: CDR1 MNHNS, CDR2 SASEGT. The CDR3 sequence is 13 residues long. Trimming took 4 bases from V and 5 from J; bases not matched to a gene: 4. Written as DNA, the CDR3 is TGTGCCAGCAGTGGACAGGGTAGGACTGAAGCTTTCTTT. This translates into CASSGQGRTEAFF.

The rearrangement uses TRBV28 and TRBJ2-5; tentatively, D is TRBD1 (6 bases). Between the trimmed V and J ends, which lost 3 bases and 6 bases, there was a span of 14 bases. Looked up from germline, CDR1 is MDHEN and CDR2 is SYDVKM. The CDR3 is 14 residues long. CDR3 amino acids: CASSLVGDIKTQYF. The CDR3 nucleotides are TGTGCCAGCAGTTTGGTCGGGGACATAAAGACCCAGTACTTC.

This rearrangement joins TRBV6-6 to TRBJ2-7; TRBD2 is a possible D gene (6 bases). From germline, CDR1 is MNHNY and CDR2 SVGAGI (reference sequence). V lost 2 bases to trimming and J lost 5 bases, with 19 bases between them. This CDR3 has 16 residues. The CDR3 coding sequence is TGTGCCAGCAGTTACCCGTTGGGGGACTTATCCGACGAGCAGTACTTC. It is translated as CASSYPLGDLSDEQYF.

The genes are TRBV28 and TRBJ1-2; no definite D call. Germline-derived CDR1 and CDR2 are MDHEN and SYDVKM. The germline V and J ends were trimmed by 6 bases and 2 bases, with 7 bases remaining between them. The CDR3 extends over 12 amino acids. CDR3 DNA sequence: TGTGCCAGCAGCCTAGACAACTATGGCTACACCTTC. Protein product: CASSLDNYGYTF.

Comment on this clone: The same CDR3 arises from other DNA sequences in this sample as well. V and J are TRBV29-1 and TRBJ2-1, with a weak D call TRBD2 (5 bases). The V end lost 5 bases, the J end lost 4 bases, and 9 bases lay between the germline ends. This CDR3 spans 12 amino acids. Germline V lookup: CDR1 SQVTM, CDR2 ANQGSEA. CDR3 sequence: CSVRTGYNEQFF. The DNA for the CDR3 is TGCAGCGTTAGGACGGGGTACAATGAGCAGTTCTTC.

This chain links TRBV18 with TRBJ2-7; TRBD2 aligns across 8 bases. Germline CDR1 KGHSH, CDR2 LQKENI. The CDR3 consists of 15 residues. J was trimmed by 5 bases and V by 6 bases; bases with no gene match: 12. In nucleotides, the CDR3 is TGTGCCAGCTCCCTAGCCGGACTAGCCCGCCACGAGCAGTACTTC. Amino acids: CASSLAGLARHEQYF.

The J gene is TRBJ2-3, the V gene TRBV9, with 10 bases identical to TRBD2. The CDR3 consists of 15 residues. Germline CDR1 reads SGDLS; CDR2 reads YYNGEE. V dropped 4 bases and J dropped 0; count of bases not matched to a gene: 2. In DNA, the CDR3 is TGTGCCAGCAGCCCTAGCGGGGGCAGCACAGATACGCAGTATTTT. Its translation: CASSPSGGSTDTQYF. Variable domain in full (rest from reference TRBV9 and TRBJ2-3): DSGVTQTPKHLITATGQRVTLRCSPRSGDLSVYWYQQSLDQGLQFLIQYYNGEERAKGNILERFSAQQFPDLHSELNLSSLELGDSALYFCASSPSGGSTDTQYFGPGTRLTVL.

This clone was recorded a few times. The CDR3 sequence is CASSQLEVNTEAFF. The CDR3 DNA follows: TGTGCCAGCAGCCAGCTGGAGGTGAACACTGAAGCTTTCTTT. The rearrangement joins TRBV14 to TRBJ1-1; D is unclear. Trimming took off 3 bases at V and 0 bases at J, with 8 bases between the two ends. The CDR3 is made up of 14 amino acids. Germline assignment: CDR1 SGHDN and CDR2 FVKESK.

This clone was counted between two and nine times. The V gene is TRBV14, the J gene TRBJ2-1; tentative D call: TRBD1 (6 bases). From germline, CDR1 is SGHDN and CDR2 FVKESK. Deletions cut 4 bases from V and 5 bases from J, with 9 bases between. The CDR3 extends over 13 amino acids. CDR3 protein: CASSRWTDNEQFF. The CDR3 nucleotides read TGTGCCAGCAGCCGATGGACAGACAATGAGCAGTTCTTC.

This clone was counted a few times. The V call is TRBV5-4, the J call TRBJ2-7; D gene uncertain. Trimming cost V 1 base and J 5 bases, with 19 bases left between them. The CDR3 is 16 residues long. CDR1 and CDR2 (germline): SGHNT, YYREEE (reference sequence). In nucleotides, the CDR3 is TGTGCCAGCAGCTTGTGGTTGGCCCGTGGTACCGACGAGCAGTACTTC. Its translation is CASSLWLARGTDEQYF.

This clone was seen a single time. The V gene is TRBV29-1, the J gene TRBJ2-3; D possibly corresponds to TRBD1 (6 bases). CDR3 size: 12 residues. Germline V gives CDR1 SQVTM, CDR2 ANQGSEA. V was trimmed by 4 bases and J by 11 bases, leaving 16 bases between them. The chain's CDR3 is CSVAQRDMRQYF. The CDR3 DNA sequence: TGCAGCGTTGCTCAAAGGGACATGAGGCAGTATTTT.